This entry concerns a single TCR beta chain. No antigen is known for it. Some clones are missing from TCRdb's copy, which holds only in-frame ones; the method was immunoSEQ multiplex PCR. The sample shows over a million clones, approximately 98% of them seen only once. These data come from a study of shared clonotypes between healthy human individuals. V was cut by 2 bases and J by 6 bases, with 18 bases left in between. Germline-derived CDR1 and CDR2 are SGHDT and YYEEEE. The CDR3 is 16 residues long. Findings and limits, study-wide: Represented diversity, genetic and exposure-history alike, was limited by few donors. Measured sharing among donors was expected to vary with sequencing depth.

This clonotype was obtained from a man aged 25-45 years in good health. Material for sequencing was naive CD4+ T cells sorted from blood. This sample's subset: CD45RA+ positively selected. The chain uses TRBV5-6 and TRBJ1-5; D might be TRBD1 (6 bases). CDR3 amino acids: CASSLLRGDPSQPQHF. Here the CDR3 DNA reads TGTGCCAGCAGCTTACTCAGGGGCGATCCCAGTCAGCCCCAGCATTTT.